This is a list of T cell receptor beta chains from one sample in a study of CD8 T cells in Susac syndrome. MiXCR, run by TCRdb on the immunoSEQ multiplex PCR reads, gives a single entry per CDR3 protein. Of about 130,000 distinct CDR3 sequences listed, more than 85% are singletons. Sequenced sample: CD8+ T cells from PBMCs. Receptor source: a human donor with Susac syndrome. Each CDR3 is given with its conserved first and last residue. The D gene is left open where the match is weak. Size is stated for part of the rows, as once, few or many counts, or as a class when the clone is expanded.

J | D | length | size | V | CDR3 | DNA
TRBJ2-6 | TRBD1 | 18 | NA | TRBV11-2 | CASSLFGQGASGANVLTF | TGTGCCAGCAGCTTATTCGGACAGGGAGCGTCTGGGGCCAACGTCCTGACTTTC
TRBJ1-5 | NA | 15 | NA | TRBV6-6 | CASSFTRAKDQPQHF | TGTGCCAGCAGTTTTACAAGGGCGAAGGATCAGCCCCAGCATTTT
TRBJ1-5 | NA | 13 | NA | TRBV27 | CASSLRGNQPQHF | TGTGCCAGCAGTTTGAGGGGGAATCAGCCCCAGCATTTT
TRBJ2-5 | NA | 14 | once | TRBV10-3 | CAIRPEAEEETQYF | TGTGCCATCAGGCCGGAGGCCGAGGAAGAGACCCAGTACTTC
TRBJ2-1 | TRBD1 | 14 | NA | TRBV4-1 | CASSHRDRAYEQFF | TGCGCCAGCAGCCACCGGGACAGGGCATATGAGCAGTTCTTC
TRBJ1-1 | NA | 15 | NA | TRBV13 | CASSLGLTGNTEAFF | TGTGCCAGCAGCTTAGGCCTAACAGGGAACACTGAAGCTTTCTTT
TRBJ1-5 | NA | 16 | NA | TRBV27 | CTSSLFAGHSNQPQHF | TGTACCAGCAGTTTATTCGCAGGCCATAGCAATCAGCCCCAGCATTTT
TRBJ1-1 | NA | 13 | NA | TRBV18 | CASTQGYWTEAFF | TGTGCCAGCACCCAGGGATATTGGACTGAAGCTTTCTTT
TRBJ2-4 | TRBD1 | 14 | NA | TRBV12-3/TRBV12-4 | CASNGQGAENIQYF | TGTGCCAGCAATGGACAGGGGGCAGAAAACATTCAGTACTTC
TRBJ2-2 | NA | 16 | NA | TRBV11-2 | CASSREPWRGTGELFF | TGTGCCAGCAGCCGGGAGCCGTGGCGGGGCACCGGGGAGCTGTTTTTT
TRBJ2-2 | NA | 13 | NA | TRBV19 | CASSGVSAGELFF | TGTGCCAGTAGTGGAGTGTCGGCCGGGGAGCTGTTTTTT
TRBJ1-1 | NA | 11 | NA | TRBV25-1 | CASSDPTEAFF | TGTGCCAGCAGTGACCCCACTGAAGCTTTCTTT
TRBJ2-7 | NA | 16 | NA | TRBV5-4 | CASSLPTGWDSYEQYF | TGTGCCAGCAGCTTACCCACCGGGTGGGACTCCTACGAGCAGTACTTC
TRBJ2-7 | TRBD2 | 19 | NA | TRBV24-1 | CATLFVGGSGRSSSYEQYF | TGTGCCACCCTCTTTGTGGGGGGTAGCGGGAGATCAAGCTCCTACGAGCAGTACTTC
TRBJ2-7 | TRBD2 | 14 | NA | TRBV13 | CASSQGGSTYEQYF | TGTGCCAGCAGCCAGGGAGGGAGTACCTACGAGCAGTACTTC
TRBJ2-1 | NA | 20 | NA | TRBV29-1 | CSVEGVTRQGGPSSYNEQFF | TGCAGCGTTGAAGGGGTAACGAGGCAGGGTGGACCTAGCTCCTACAATGAGCAGTTCTTC
TRBJ2-1 | NA | 13 | NA | TRBV12-3/TRBV12-4 | CASSLGPYNEQFF | TGTGCCAGCAGTTTAGGGCCCTACAATGAGCAGTTCTTC
TRBJ2-3 | NA | 11 | once | TRBV28 | CASSVGVTQYF | TGTGCCAGCAGTGTAGGGGTTACGCAGTATTTT
TRBJ1-1 | NA | 17 | NA | TRBV27 | CASSLGGGTHWSTEAFF | TGTGCCAGCAGCCTTGGGGGGGGGACCCATTGGAGCACTGAAGCTTTCTTT
TRBJ1-4 | NA | 17 | NA | TRBV4-1 | CASSQAGLRATNEKLFF | TGCGCCAGCAGCCAAGCGGGTCTCAGGGCAACTAATGAAAAACTGTTTTTT
TRBJ2-1 | TRBD2 | 16 | NA | TRBV9 | CASSPSAGDYYNEQFF | TGTGCCAGCAGCCCATCCGCCGGGGACTACTACAATGAGCAGTTCTTC
TRBJ1-4 | NA | 15 | NA | TRBV4-1 | CASSQVGVANEKLFF | TGCGCCAGCAGCCAAGTAGGGGTGGCTAATGAAAAACTGTTTTTT
TRBJ2-3 | TRBD2 | 17 | NA | TRBV7-2 | CASSPGKLAGLADTQYF | TGTGCCAGCAGCCCCGGCAAACTAGCGGGACTTGCAGATACGCAGTATTTT
TRBJ1-1 | NA | 14 | NA | TRBV7-9 | CASSPIGPGTEAFF | TGTGCCAGCAGCCCCATCGGACCGGGCACTGAAGCTTTCTTT
TRBJ1-1 | NA | 14 | NA | TRBV28 | CASSLGWGHTEAFF | TGTGCCAGCAGTTTGGGCTGGGGGCACACTGAAGCTTTCTTT
TRBJ2-2 | NA | 12 | once | TRBV7-6 | CASSLAAGELFF | TGTGCCAGCAGCTTAGCGGCCGGGGAGCTGTTTTTT
TRBJ2-1 | NA | 16 | NA | TRBV5-1 | CASSAISPSSNDEQFF | TGCGCCAGCAGCGCCATCTCTCCATCTTCTAACGATGAGCAGTTCTTC
TRBJ1-5 | NA | 13 | NA | TRBV19 | CASIQLRNQPQHF | TGTGCCAGTATACAGCTCCGCAATCAGCCCCAGCATTTT
TRBJ1-1 | NA | 15 | NA | TRBV20-1 | CSARDEWKGTREAFF | TGCAGTGCTAGAGATGAGTGGAAGGGGACCCGTGAAGCTTTCTTT
TRBJ1-2 | NA | 14 | NA | TRBV9 | CASSPTGPNYGYTF | TGTGCCAGCAGCCCCACCGGGCCCAACTATGGCTACACCTTC
TRBJ1-2 | NA | 14 | NA | TRBV4-1 | CASSHLMREDGYTF | TGCGCCAGCAGCCACTTGATGAGGGAGGATGGCTACACCTTC
TRBJ1-1 | NA | 14 | NA | TRBV7-8 | CASSWTDMNTEAFF | TGTGCCAGCAGCTGGACAGATATGAACACTGAAGCTTTCTTT
TRBJ2-5 | NA | 14 | NA | TRBV11-2 | CASSPGTRQETQYF | TGTGCCAGCAGCCCCGGGACTCGCCAAGAGACCCAGTACTTC
TRBJ2-5 | TRBD1 | 18 | NA | TRBV12-5 | CASGLVLSDGQGMKTQYF | TGTGCTAGTGGTTTGGTATTGTCCGATGGACAGGGGATGAAGACCCAGTACTTC
TRBJ2-7 | NA | 13 | NA | TRBV27 | CASSPVRGSEQYF | TGTGCCAGCAGTCCTGTCAGGGGAAGCGAGCAGTACTTC
TRBJ2-7 | TRBD2 | 17 | NA | TRBV5-1 | CASSPSGRAARWDEQYF | TGCGCCAGCAGCCCTAGCGGGAGGGCCGCGCGCTGGGACGAGCAGTACTTC
TRBJ2-6 | TRBD1 | 23 | NA | TRBV11-2 | CASSLLQGTAVPSVALGANVLTF | TGTGCCAGCAGCCTACTACAGGGGACAGCAGTTCCAAGCGTAGCGCTTGGGGCCAACGTCCTGACTTTC
TRBJ2-7 | TRBD2 | 17 | NA | TRBV6-1 | CASSEYVSSGTYYEQYF | TGTGCCAGCAGTGAATATGTTTCTAGCGGGACTTACTACGAGCAGTACTTC
TRBJ2-1 | NA | 15 | NA | TRBV7-2 | CASSLLQGRGNEQFF | TGTGCCAGCAGCTTATTACAAGGAAGGGGCAATGAGCAGTTCTTC
TRBJ2-1 | TRBD2 | 17 | NA | TRBV6-2/TRBV6-3 | CASRPVLAGVVGFEQFF | TGTGCCAGCAGGCCGGTCCTAGCGGGAGTGGTCGGTTTTGAGCAGTTCTTC
TRBJ2-1 | NA | 14 | NA | TRBV28 | CASSLAGQFTEQFF | TGTGCCAGCAGTTTAGCGGGACAGTTTACTGAGCAGTTCTTC
TRBJ1-2 | NA | 13 | NA | TRBV5-6 | CASSLSALDGYTF | TGTGCCAGCAGCTTGTCGGCGCTGGATGGCTACACCTTC
TRBJ1-2 | NA | 12 | NA | TRBV3-1 | CASRGADYGYTF | TGTGCCAGCAGGGGAGCGGATTATGGCTACACCTTC
TRBJ2-3 | NA | 15 | NA | TRBV9 | CASSEYGLHTDTQYF | TGTGCCAGCAGCGAGTACGGACTTCACACAGATACGCAGTATTTT
TRBJ1-2 | NA | 16 | NA | TRBV25-1 | CASSPYSAGHDYGYTF | TGTGCCAGCAGTCCCTATTCTGCGGGACACGACTATGGCTACACCTTC
TRBJ1-2 | NA | 15 | NA | TRBV5-1 | CASSLAPAANYGYTF | TGCGCCAGCAGCTTGGCTCCAGCCGCTAACTATGGCTACACCTTC
TRBJ2-3 | TRBD2 | 16 | NA | TRBV7-9 | CASSSPTSGSSDTQYF | TGTGCCAGCAGCTCCCCGACTAGCGGGTCATCAGATACGCAGTATTTT
TRBJ2-1 | NA | 17 | NA | TRBV13 | CASSLGVGGRRQDEQFF | TGTGCCAGCAGCTTAGGTGTGGGGGGGCGAAGACAAGATGAGCAGTTCTTC
TRBJ1-1 | NA | 17 | NA | TRBV18 | CASSPSDLFWGNTEAFF | TGTGCCAGCTCACCAAGCGATCTCTTTTGGGGTAACACTGAAGCTTTCTTT
TRBJ2-3 | NA | 16 | NA | TRBV3-1 | CASSQDSPFTTDTQYF | TGTGCCAGCAGCCAAGACTCCCCGTTCACCACAGATACGCAGTATTTT
TRBJ2-5 | TRBD1 | 17 | once | TRBV3-1 | CASSQDTTGTGQETQYF | TGTGCCAGCAGCCAAGATACTACCGGGACAGGACAAGAGACCCAGTACTTC
TRBJ1-2 | TRBD1 | 16 | NA | TRBV9 | CASSPDTGGALYGYTF | TGTGCCAGCAGCCCTGATACAGGGGGAGCCCTCTATGGCTACACCTTC
TRBJ2-5 | NA | 14 | once | TRBV11-3 | CASSRQGSQETQYF | TGTGCCAGCAGCCGGCAGGGGAGCCAAGAGACCCAGTACTTC
TRBJ2-1 | NA | 12 | NA | TRBV12-3/TRBV12-4 | CASTPGPTEQFF | TGTGCCAGCACTCCTGGGCCTACTGAGCAGTTCTTC
TRBJ2-5 | TRBD2 | 16 | NA | TRBV2 | CASSGPTSGSRQTQYF | TGTGCCAGCAGTGGGCCGACTAGCGGGAGTAGGCAGACCCAGTACTTC
TRBJ2-1 | TRBD2 | 17 | NA | TRBV2 | CASSEEAGGKNSNEQFF | TGTGCCAGCAGTGAGGAAGCGGGAGGTAAAAATTCCAATGAGCAGTTCTTC
TRBJ2-7 | NA | 13 | NA | TRBV27 | CASSSGPHYEQYF | TGTGCCAGCAGTTCGGGGCCCCACTACGAGCAGTACTTC
TRBJ2-5 | NA | 16 | NA | TRBV3-1 | CASSQDQRDLQETQYF | TGTGCCAGCAGCCAAGACCAACGGGACTTACAAGAGACCCAGTACTTC
TRBJ2-7 | NA | 14 | NA | TRBV4-1 | CASSQAEGDYEQYF | TGCGCCAGCAGCCAAGCCGAGGGTGACTACGAGCAGTACTTC